The 4 T cell receptor beta chains below come from one sample, sequenced in a study of OX40 agonist ivuxolimab in advanced cancers. Here immunoSEQ multiplex PCR was the method, and the copy in TCRdb shows in-frame clones only, minus some. The sample contains 65,000 to 75,000 clones, about 85% of which appear only once. The sequencing here drew on CD4+ or CD8+ T cells sorted from blood, taken in a trial of the OX40 agonist ivuxolimab. The source is an adult with an advanced solid tumor such as melanoma, head and neck, liver or kidney cancer.

In its sample, this clone was seen once. V gene TRBV6-5 combines with J gene TRBJ2-7; 8 bases match TRBD2. The trim removed 8 bases at V and 3 bases at J, leaving 9 bases unmatched. This CDR3 spans 14 amino acids. The germline gives CDR1 MNHEY, CDR2 SVGAGI. CDR3 nucleotide sequence: TGTGCCAGCCAGAGCCAGGCGGGGGGCTACGAGCAGTACTTC. As protein: CASQSQAGGYEQYF.

The chain links TRBV18 to TRBJ2-1; the D is unclear. V gave up 5 bases and J gave up 8 bases, with 10 bases separating them. Germline CDR1 and CDR2: KGHSH and LQKENI. This CDR3 comprises 12 residues. CDR3 sequence reads: CASSARVDEQFF. The CDR3 nucleotides read TGTGCCAGCTCAGCTAGGGTAGATGAGCAGTTCTTC.

On this clone: The same CDR3 can be traced to other DNA sequences in this sample. CDR3 DNA sequence: TGTGCCAGCAGTAATCGGTATGAGCAGTTCTTC. This sequence encodes CASSNRYEQFF. This rearrangement joins TRBV6-5 to TRBJ2-1; no clear D gene. Deletions cut 5 bases from V and 8 bases from J, with 7 bases between. CDR3 length: 11 amino acids. The germline V gene has CDR1 MNHEY and CDR2 SVGAGI.

This chain links TRBV5-6 with TRBJ2-1, with 11 nucleotides matching TRBD2. This CDR3 is built from 17 residues. CDR1 is SGHDT, CDR2 YYEEEE, per germline. Germline trimming cut 0 bases from V and 8 bases from J; bases unmatched to any gene: 10. Here the CDR3 DNA reads TGTGCCAGCAGCTTGGTGGGTAGCGGGAGGGCATATCATGAGCAGTTCTTC. Its translation: CASSLVGSGRAYHEQFF.